This T cell receptor beta chain is from a study of blood T cell repertoires in COVID-19. Study-level information: Italy, Spain and the United States were the sources of the convalescent and acute COVID-19 samples. PBMCs, B-cell-depleted T cells, or T cells were the source of the cDNA or gDNA that made up the material.

The germline V gene encodes CDR1 SEHNR and CDR2 FQNEAQ (reference sequence). This CDR3 is built from 13 residues. V lost 1 base and J lost 14; bases outside the gene matches: 7. This clone was observed once. Study processing details: Using reference gene primer amplification, nucleated cell counts were estimated. The data were produced by immunoSEQ multiplex PCR, yet TCRdb's version contains in-frame clones alone and is incomplete. V, J and clone size reflect that table, while D and trimming were determined from the DNA. Among fewer than 150,000 clones listed, around 88% were seen once. Sequencing input: peripheral blood. The chain is built from TRBV7-9 and TRBJ2-4, with 8 bases that match TRBD2. This receptor was taken from a woman aged 45 to 65 with active or convalescent COVID-19. In DNA form, the CDR3 reads TGTGCCAGCAGCTTAGGAGGGGCAGCGGGAGAGTACTTC. Translated: CASSLGGAAGEYF.